Below, 5 T cell receptor beta chains from the same sample are listed, as sequenced in a study of blood T cell repertoires in COVID-19. Using immunoSEQ multiplex PCR, the repertoire was profiled, and TCRdb retains in-frame clones only, with some absent. Of fewer than 200,000 clones in the sample, less than 90% are singletons; the top ten hold 3.2%. Material: PBMCs or T cells enriched from blood (not recorded which). The receptors were gathered from a woman younger than 45 who had been exposed to COVID-19.

The rearrangement links TRBV3-1 (or the pseudogene TRBV3-2) to TRBJ1-1; 7 bases map to TRBD1. The CDR3 runs 14 residues. The germline gives CDR1 LGHDT, CDR2 YNNKEL (reference sequence). V was clipped by 0 bases and J by 8 bases; unmatched bases: 6. The CDR3 reads CASSQERSGGEAFF. In DNA, the CDR3 is TGTGCCAGCAGCCAAGAACGGTCAGGGGGGGAAGCTTTCTTT.

As concerns this clone: A read error may account for a junction end that differs from germline. The gene calls are TRBV18 and TRBJ1-6; maybe TRBD1 (6 bases). This CDR3 has 14 residues. Germline V gives CDR1 KGHSH, CDR2 LQKENI. In DNA form, the CDR3 reads TGTGCCAGCTCACCAGAGGACGGGACATACGCCCTCTACTTT. Translated, it gives CASSPEDGTYALYF.

The chain employs TRBV3-1 (or the pseudogene TRBV3-2) and TRBJ2-3; 9 positions agree with TRBD2. There are 15 residues in the CDR3. V gave up 3 bases and J gave up 2 bases; unmatched junction bases: 3. CDR1 LGHDT and CDR2 YNNKEL come from the germline V gene (reference sequence). CDR3 sequence: CASSQGTSSTDTQYF. CDR3 DNA: TGTGCCAGCAGCCAGGGGACTAGCTCCACAGATACGCAGTATTTT.

The CDR3 is CASSFTGEAANEQFF. CDR3 sequence (DNA): TGTGCCAGCAGCTTCACAGGGGAGGCCGCCAATGAGCAGTTCTTC. The V gene is TRBV7-2, the J gene TRBJ2-1; tentatively, D is TRBD1 (7 bases). Germline V gene sequence: CDR1 SGHTA, CDR2 FQGNSA. This CDR3 comprises 15 residues. The ends were cut back, 3 bases at V and 6 bases at J, with 15 bases in the middle. The full variable domain, in which reference TRBV7-2 and TRBJ2-1 provide the parts outside the CDR3, is GAGVSQSPSNKVTEKGKDVELRCDPISGHTALYWYRQSLGQGLEFLIYFQGNSAPDKSGLPSDRFSAERTGGSVSTLTIQRTQQEDSAVYLCASSFTGEAANEQFFGPGTRLTVL.

This chain uses TRBV29-1 with TRBJ1-2; TRBD1 might be the D (6 bases). This CDR3 is built from 14 residues. Per the germline V gene, CDR1 is SQVTM and CDR2 is ANQGSEA. With 7 bases removed from V and 8 bases from J, the gap between germline ends came to 23 bases. CDR3 coding DNA: TGCAGCGCCGACACAGGGTTCCCTTCAGGGGGCTACACCTTC. Its translation: CSADTGFPSGGYTF. Combining the CDR3 with reference TRBV29-1 and TRBJ1-2 gives the whole variable domain SAVISQKPSRDICQRGTSLTIQCQVDSQVTMMFWYRQQPGQSLTLIATANQGSEATYESGFVIDKFPISRPNLTFSTLTVSNMSPEDSSIYLCSADTGFPSGGYTFGSGTRLTVV.